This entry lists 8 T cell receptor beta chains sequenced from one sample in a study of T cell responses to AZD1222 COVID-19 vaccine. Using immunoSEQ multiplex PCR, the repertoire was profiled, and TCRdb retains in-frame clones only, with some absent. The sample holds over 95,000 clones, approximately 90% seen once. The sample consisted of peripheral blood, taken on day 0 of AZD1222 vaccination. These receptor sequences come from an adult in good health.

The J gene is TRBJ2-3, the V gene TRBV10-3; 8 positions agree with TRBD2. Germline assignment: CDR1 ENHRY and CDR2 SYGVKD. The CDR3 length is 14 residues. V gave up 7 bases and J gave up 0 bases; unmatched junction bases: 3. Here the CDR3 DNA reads TGTGCCATCATGGGACTAGGTAGCACAGATACGCAGTATTTT. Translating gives CAIMGLGSTDTQYF.

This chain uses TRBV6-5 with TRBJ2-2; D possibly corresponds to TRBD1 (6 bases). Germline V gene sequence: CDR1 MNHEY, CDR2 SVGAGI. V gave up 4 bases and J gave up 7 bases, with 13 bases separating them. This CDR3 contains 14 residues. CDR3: CASSLQQGYGELFF. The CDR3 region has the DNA TGTGCCAGCAGTTTACAACAGGGTTACGGGGAGCTGTTTTTT.

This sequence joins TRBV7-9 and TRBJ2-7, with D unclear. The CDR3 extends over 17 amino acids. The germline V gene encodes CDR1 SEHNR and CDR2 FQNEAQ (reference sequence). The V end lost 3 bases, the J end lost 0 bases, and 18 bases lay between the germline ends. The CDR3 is CASSLYMPDSLSYEQYF. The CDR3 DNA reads TGTGCCAGCAGCTTGTATATGCCTGACTCCCTCTCCTACGAGCAGTACTTC.

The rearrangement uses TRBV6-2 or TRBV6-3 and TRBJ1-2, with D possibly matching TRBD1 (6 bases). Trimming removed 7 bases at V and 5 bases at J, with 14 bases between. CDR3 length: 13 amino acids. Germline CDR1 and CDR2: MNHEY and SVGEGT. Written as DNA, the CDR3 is TGTGCCAGCACCCCAGACAGGACTTATGGCTACACCTTC. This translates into CASTPDRTYGYTF.

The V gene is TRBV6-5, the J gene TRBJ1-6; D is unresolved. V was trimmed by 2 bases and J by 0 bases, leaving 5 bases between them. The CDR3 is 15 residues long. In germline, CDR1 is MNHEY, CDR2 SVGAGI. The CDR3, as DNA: TGTGCCAGCAGTTACCGGGACTCCTATAATTCACCCCTCCACTTT. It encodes CASSYRDSYNSPLHF.

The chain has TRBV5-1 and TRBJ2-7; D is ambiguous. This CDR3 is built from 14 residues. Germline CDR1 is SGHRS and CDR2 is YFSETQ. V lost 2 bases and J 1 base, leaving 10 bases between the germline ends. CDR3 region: CASSFVGSSYEQYF. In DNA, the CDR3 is TGCGCCAGCAGCTTCGTGGGATCATCCTACGAGCAGTACTTC.

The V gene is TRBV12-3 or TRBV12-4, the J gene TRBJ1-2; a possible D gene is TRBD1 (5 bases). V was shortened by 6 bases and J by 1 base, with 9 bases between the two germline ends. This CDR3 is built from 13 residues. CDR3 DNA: TGTGCCAGCAGCCGACAGATTAACTATGGCTACACCTTC. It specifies CASSRQINYGYTF.

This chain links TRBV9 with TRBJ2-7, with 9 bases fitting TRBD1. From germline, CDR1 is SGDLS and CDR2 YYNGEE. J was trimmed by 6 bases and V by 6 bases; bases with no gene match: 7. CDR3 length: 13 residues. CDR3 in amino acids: CASTRQGVGEQYF. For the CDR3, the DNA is TGTGCCAGCACCCGACAGGGGGTTGGCGAGCAGTACTTC.